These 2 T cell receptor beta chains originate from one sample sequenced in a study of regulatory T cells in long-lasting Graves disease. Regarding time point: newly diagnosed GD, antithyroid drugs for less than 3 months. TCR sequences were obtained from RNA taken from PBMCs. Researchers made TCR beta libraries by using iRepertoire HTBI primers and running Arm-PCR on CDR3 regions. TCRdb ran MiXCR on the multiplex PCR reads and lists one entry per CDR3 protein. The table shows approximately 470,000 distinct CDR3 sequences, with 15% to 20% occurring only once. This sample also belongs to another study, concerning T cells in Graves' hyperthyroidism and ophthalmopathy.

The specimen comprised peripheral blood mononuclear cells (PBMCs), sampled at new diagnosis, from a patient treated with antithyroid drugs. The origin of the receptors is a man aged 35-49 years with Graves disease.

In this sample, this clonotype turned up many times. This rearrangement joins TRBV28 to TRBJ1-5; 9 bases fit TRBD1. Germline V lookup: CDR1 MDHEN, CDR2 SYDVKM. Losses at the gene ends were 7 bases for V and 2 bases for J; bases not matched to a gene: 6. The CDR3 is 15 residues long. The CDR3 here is CASNQWDRGNQPQHF. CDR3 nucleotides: TGTGCCAGCAACCAATGGGACAGGGGCAATCAGCCCCAGCATTTT. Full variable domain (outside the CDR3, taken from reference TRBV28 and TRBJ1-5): DVKVTQSSRYLVKRTGEKVFLECVQDMDHENMFWYRQDPGLGLRLIYFSYDVKMKEKGDIPEGYSVSREKKERFSLILESASTNQTSMYLCASNQWDRGNQPQHFGDGTRLSIL.

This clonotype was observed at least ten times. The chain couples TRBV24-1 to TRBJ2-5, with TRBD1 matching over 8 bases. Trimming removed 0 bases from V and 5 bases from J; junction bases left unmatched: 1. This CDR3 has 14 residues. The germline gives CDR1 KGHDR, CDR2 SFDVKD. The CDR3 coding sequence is TGTGCCACCAGTGATTTGAGGGACAGGGAGACCCAGTACTTC. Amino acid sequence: CATSDLRDRETQYF.